A selection of T cell receptor beta chains follows, all from one sample in a study of T cell repertoires in cytomegalovirus infection. MiXCR, applied by TCRdb to the reads, yields one record per CDR3 protein. Of approximately 250,000 distinct CDR3 sequences in the sample, roughly 6.5% were seen once. The specimen sequenced was PBMCs. The receptors here all came from a human donor in good health (CMV status not recorded). Some clones in this sample may be carry-over from other donors' samples. Both conserved end residues are part of each CDR3. The order of the fields is D gene, J gene, V gene, CDR3 protein. A D gene is named only where the DNA matches it firmly.

TRBD2 | TRBJ2-1 | TRBV18 | CASSPLGGGAGSEQFF
NA | TRBJ1-4 | TRBV2 | CASSSLEGYGKLFF
NA | TRBJ2-3 | TRBV20-1 | CRAGISTDTQYF
NA | TRBJ2-2 | TRBV28 | CASSATRVTGELFF
NA | TRBJ2-2 | TRBV29-1 | CSVAEGRNTGELFF
NA | TRBJ2-3 | TRBV20-1 | CSARARVDTQYF
TRBD1 | TRBJ2-7 | TRBV23-1 | CASTQDRSHEQYF
NA | TRBJ2-3 | TRBV5-1 | CASSLEPGSDTQYF
NA | TRBJ1-1 | TRBV10-3 | CAISGGTDRFEAFF
NA | TRBJ2-5 | TRBV7-2 | CASSPDSFGALRTQYF
NA | TRBJ2-2 | TRBV6-5 | CASSYRRGTGELFF
NA | TRBJ2-3 | TRBV28 | CASSVPGSSSFVPSLYF
TRBD2 | TRBJ2-1 | TRBV20-1 | CSARGLGGVRNEQFF
NA | TRBJ2-5 | TRBV7-2 | CASSPFGRGMAGIQETQYF
NA | TRBJ1-2 | TRBV12-3/TRBV12-4 | CASSFYRGSGNYGYTF
NA | TRBJ2-1 | TRBV6-2/TRBV6-3 | CASSLHREDEFF
NA | TRBJ1-1 | TRBV2 | CASSERRRQQMNTEAFF
NA | TRBJ1-5 | TRBV19 | CASSISNQGNNQPQHF
TRBD2 | TRBJ2-1 | TRBV15 | CATSRIAGGGNEQFF
TRBD1 | TRBJ1-1 | TRBV7-2 | CASSLTGTGGQDTEAFF
NA | TRBJ2-3 | TRBV7-3 | CASSPSTALGLTDTQYF
TRBD2 | TRBJ2-1 | TRBV2 | CASSEARVSGGANEQFF
NA | TRBJ1-1 | TRBV20-1 | CSATGGVNTEAFF
NA | TRBJ2-1 | TRBV24-1 | CATSAAGFPDNEQFF
TRBD1 | TRBJ2-1 | TRBV18 | CASSYITPGQGSNEQFF
TRBD1 | TRBJ1-2 | TRBV3-1 | CASSQGQTEYGYTF
NA | TRBJ1-1 | TRBV7-8 | CASSLYATGNTEAFF
NA | TRBJ2-3 | TRBV7-2 | CASSLALASDTQYF
NA | TRBJ1-1 | TRBV11-2 | CASSYSPFTRGGSEAFF
NA | TRBJ1-1 | TRBV20-1 | CSVAYPGQLNTEAFF
NA | TRBJ2-2 | TRBV7-4 | CASSLMNQITGELFF
NA | TRBJ2-7 | TRBV20-1 | CSARAPQHYEQYF
TRBD1 | TRBJ2-7 | TRBV15 | CATSRAWGQRGYEQYF
NA | TRBJ2-5 | TRBV2 | CASSDSQAEETQYF
NA | TRBJ1-5 | TRBV7-9 | CASSLARGLLGVQPQHF
NA | TRBJ2-1 | TRBV7-2 | CASRRTAYNEQFF
TRBD2 | TRBJ2-2 | TRBV6-4 | CASSVGLADNTGELFF
NA | TRBJ2-2 | TRBV29-1 | CSVAQPNTGELFF
NA | TRBJ2-5 | TRBV2 | CASSGAGLSQYF
TRBD1 | TRBJ1-1 | TRBV18 | CASSPSRDRGEAFF
TRBD1 | TRBJ2-7 | TRBV2 | CATEPGQGMHEQYF
NA | TRBJ1-2 | TRBV29-1 | CSVDTGGSYTF
TRBD1 | TRBJ2-1 | TRBV7-9 | CASSSRQDRALGNEQFF
NA | TRBJ2-7 | TRBV20-1 | CSATADDYEQYF
NA | TRBJ1-4 | TRBV7-2 | CASSFRGSNEKLFF
NA | TRBJ1-5 | TRBV12-3/TRBV12-4 | CASSYSPDQPQHF
NA | TRBJ2-1 | TRBV4-2 | CASSRPRSGDGEQFF
TRBD1 | TRBJ1-1 | TRBV6-5 | CASRTTGVRTEAFF
NA | TRBJ2-4 | TRBV12-3/TRBV12-4 | CASLDGVAKNIQYF
NA | TRBJ2-7 | TRBV6-2/TRBV6-3 | CASSGRGEVGTYEQYF
NA | TRBJ1-1 | TRBV12-3/TRBV12-4 | CASSLRWTLPAAFF
TRBD2 | TRBJ2-1 | TRBV2 | CASGSPGGGSRNEQFF
TRBD1 | TRBJ2-2 | TRBV19 | CASMTGPTGELFF
NA | TRBJ1-5 | TRBV6-2/TRBV6-3 | CASSYSGLNNQPQHF
NA | TRBJ2-3 | TRBV6-2/TRBV6-3 | CASSQPLTHTQYF
NA | TRBJ2-3 | TRBV15 | CATSRGVVGNTQYF